This paragraph reports one T cell receptor (beta chain). The antigen is undetermined. Additional DNA sequences in this sample encode the identical CDR3. These data belong to a study of cytomegalovirus exposure and HLA in healthy donors. The germline CDR1 and CDR2 sequences are KGHSH and LQKENI. Between the trimmed V and J ends, which lost 1 base and 0 bases, there was a span of 7 bases. The CDR3 totals 15 residues. Study conclusions and caveats: The study assumed roughly uniform donor sequencing depth for presence/absence analyses. As immune exposure information, only CMV serostatus was available.

The PCR employed 60 Vbeta primers together with 13 Jbeta primers. Data came from immunoSEQ multiplex PCR; TCRdb stores just in-frame clones and leaves some out. Here the sample table reports approximately 130,000 clones. This clonotype was sampled from a woman aged 55-70 years in good health and CMV-seronegative. The chain uses TRBV18 and TRBJ1-5; perhaps TRBD1 as D (5 bases). Sequenced sample: PBMCs. The CDR3 loop is CASSPQGYSNQPQHF. The CDR3 DNA is TGTGCCAGCTCACCACAGGGGTATAGCAATCAGCCCCAGCATTTT.